The clone carrying this T cell receptor (beta chain) was counted only a few times. The data derive from a study of T-cell memory formation after mild COVID-19. Study-level background: TCR clusters were mostly confined to one donor each.

A 5'RACE reaction primed in the constant segment made cDNA libraries of TCR alpha and TCR beta, and these carried sample barcodes and UMIs. Each CDR3 protein gets one entry after TCRdb re-called the 5' RACE reads with MiXCR. The table has 350,000 or so distinct CDR3 sequences, 20% to 25% seen once. The CDR3 has 15 residues. V dropped 4 bases and J dropped 0 bases, with 13 bases sitting between them. The rearrangement joins TRBV12-3 or TRBV12-4 to TRBJ2-7, with a weak D call TRBD1 (6 bases). Material: PBMCs or a T cell subset sorted from them (not recorded which). The sequence derives from an adult woman who had mild COVID-19 (a few samples of this study predate the infection). Cell type and time point are not known. CDR3 coding DNA: TGTGCCAGCAGTTATGGACAGCGGAGCTCCTACGAGCAGTACTTC. Encoded protein: CASSYGQRSSYEQYF.